This T cell receptor (beta chain) came from a study of post-analysis software for immune sequencing data. Trimming removed 10 bases at V and 6 bases at J, with 12 bases between. This CDR3 contains 12 residues. Germline loops: CDR1 ENHRY, CDR2 SYGVKD. Study observations and caveats: In patients, TRBV5-6, TRBV5-1 and TRBV20-1 belonged to roughly five TRBV segments found more frequently than in controls.

Unique molecular identifiers were built into the TCR beta cDNA libraries. In TCRdb, the PCR reads were re-called with MiXCR into one record per CDR3 protein. The table lists some 890,000 distinct CDR3 sequences, approximately 53% of them singletons. As for this clonotype: Its specificity is unknown.

The chain links TRBV10-3 to TRBJ2-2; D possibly corresponds to TRBD2 (5 bases). The origin of this receptor is a girl aged 5-17 years with multiple sclerosis. Specimen: blood. CDR3 amino acids: CATGEFPGELFF. The CDR3 nucleotides read TGTGCCACCGGGGAGTTCCCCGGGGAGCTGTTTTTT.